The T cell receptor (beta chain) under discussion was sequenced for a study of Graves' ophthalmopathy and Graves' hyperthyroidism. The germline V and J ends were trimmed by 1 base and 1 base, with 10 bases remaining between them. The V gene's germline CDR1 is LNHDA and CDR2 SQIVND (reference sequence). The CDR3 extends over 15 amino acids. If patients had other autoimmune diseases, uncontrolled infections, pregnancy or lactation, they were excluded. Clinical symptoms, serum thyroxine, TRAb, thyroid ultrasound and orbital computed tomography determined diagnosis. Amplification of TCR beta CDR3 regions used RNA transcripts. Second-round multiplex PCR followed a first-round RT-PCR using HTBI primers. MiXCR, run by TCRdb on the multiplex PCR reads, gives a single entry per CDR3 protein. The sample has around 1.1 million distinct CDR3 sequences; about 36% are singletons. Points from the study as a whole: Most thyroid clonotypes expanded beyond 0.001 frequency were also found in blood.

In its sample, this clonotype was seen many times. What it binds is unknown. This chain links TRBV19 with TRBJ2-5, with D perhaps matching TRBD1 (5 bases). This sequence originates from an adult man with Graves' hyperthyroidism. The specimen sequenced was peripheral blood or thyroid tissue (not recorded which). For the CDR3, the DNA is TGTGCCAGTAGTATAGCACAGGACCTCCAAGAGACCCAGTACTTC. Its translation: CASSIAQDLQETQYF.